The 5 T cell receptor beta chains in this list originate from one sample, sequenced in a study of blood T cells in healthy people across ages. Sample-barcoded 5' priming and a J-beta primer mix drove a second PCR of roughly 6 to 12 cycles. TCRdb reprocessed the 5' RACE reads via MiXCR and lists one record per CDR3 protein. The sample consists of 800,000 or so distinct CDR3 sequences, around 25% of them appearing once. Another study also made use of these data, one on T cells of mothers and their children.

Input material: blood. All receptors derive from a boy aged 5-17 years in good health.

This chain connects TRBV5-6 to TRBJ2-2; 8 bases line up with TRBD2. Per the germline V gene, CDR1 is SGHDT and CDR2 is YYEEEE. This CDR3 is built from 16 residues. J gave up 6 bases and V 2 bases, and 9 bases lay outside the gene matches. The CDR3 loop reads CASSLSALAGPGELFF. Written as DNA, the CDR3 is TGTGCCAGCAGCTTATCAGCGTTAGCGGGACCCGGGGAGCTGTTTTTT.

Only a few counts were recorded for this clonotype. CDR3 coding DNA: TGTGCCAGCGAGGCAGCTTCTAAAAACATTCAGTACTTC. Its translation is CASEAASKNIQYF. This rearrangement joins TRBV28 to TRBJ2-4; D not resolved. This CDR3 has 13 residues. Trimming cost V 8 bases and J 4 bases, with 12 bases left between them. CDR1 is MDHEN and CDR2 is SYDVKM in the germline V gene.

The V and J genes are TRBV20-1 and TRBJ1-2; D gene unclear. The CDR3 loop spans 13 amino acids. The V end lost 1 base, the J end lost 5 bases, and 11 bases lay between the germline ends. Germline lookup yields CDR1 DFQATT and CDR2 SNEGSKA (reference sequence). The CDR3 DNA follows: TGCAGTGCTAGAGGGGGTGCTGGGTATGGCTACACCTTC. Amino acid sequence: CSARGGAGYGYTF.

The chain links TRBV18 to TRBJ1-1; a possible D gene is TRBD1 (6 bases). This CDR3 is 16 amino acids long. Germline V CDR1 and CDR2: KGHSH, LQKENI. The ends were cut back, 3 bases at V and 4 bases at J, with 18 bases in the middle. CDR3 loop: CASSPGRGGSGTEAFF. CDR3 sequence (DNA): TGTGCCAGCTCACCGGGCAGGGGAGGGTCAGGCACTGAAGCTTTCTTT.

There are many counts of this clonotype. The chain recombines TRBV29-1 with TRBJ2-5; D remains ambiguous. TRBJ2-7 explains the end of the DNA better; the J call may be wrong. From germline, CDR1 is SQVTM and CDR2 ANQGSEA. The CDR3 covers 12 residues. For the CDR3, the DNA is TGCAGTGCTCGGGCAGGAACCTACGAGCAGTACTTC. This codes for CSARAGTYEQYF.